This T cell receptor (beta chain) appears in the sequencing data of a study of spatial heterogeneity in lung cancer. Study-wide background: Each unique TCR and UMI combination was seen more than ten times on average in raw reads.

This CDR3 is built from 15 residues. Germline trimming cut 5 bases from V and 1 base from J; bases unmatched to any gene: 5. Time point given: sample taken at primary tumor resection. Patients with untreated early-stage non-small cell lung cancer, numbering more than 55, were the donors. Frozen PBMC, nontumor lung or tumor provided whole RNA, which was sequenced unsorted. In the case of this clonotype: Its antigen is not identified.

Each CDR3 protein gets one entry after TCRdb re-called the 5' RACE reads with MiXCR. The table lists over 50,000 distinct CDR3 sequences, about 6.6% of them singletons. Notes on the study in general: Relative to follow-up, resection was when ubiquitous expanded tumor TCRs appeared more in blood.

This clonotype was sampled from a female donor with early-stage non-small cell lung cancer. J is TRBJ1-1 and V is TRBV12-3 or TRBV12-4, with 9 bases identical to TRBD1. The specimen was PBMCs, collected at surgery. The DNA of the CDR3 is TGTGCCAGCAGTCCAGGGGACAGGGAGAACACTGAAGCTTTCTTT. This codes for CASSPGDRENTEAFF.